This T cell receptor beta chain was sequenced during a study of blood T cell repertoires in COVID-19. Study-level information: PBMCs, B-cell-depleted T cells, or T cells were the source of the cDNA or gDNA that made up the material.

Only in-frame clones appear in the TCRdb table, and some are missing; sequencing was by immunoSEQ multiplex PCR. Of 90,000 to 100,000 clones listed, 82% were seen once; the top ten hold 15% to 20%. J was trimmed by 0 bases and V by 3 bases; bases with no gene match: 6. The CDR3 sequence is 16 residues long. Germline V gene sequence: CDR1 KGHSH, CDR2 LQKENI. This clonotype was obtained from a man older than 75 with acute or convalescent COVID-19. The V gene is TRBV18, the J gene TRBJ2-7, with 9 bases that match TRBD1. Sequencing was done on a sample of peripheral blood. CDR3 sequence: CASSPFRDRVSYEQYF. In DNA, the CDR3 is TGTGCCAGCTCACCGTTCCGGGACAGGGTCTCCTACGAGCAGTACTTC. The full variable domain, rest sourced from reference TRBV18 and TRBJ2-7, is NAGVMQNPRHLVRRRGQEARLRCSPMKGHSHVYWYRQLPEEGLKFMVYLQKENIIDESGMPKERFSAEFPKEGPSILRIQQVVRGDSAAYFCASSPFRDRVSYEQYFGPGTRLTVT.